Listed here are 3 T cell receptor beta chains from one sample, sequenced in a study of blood T cell repertoires in COVID-19 (TCRdb year 2020). To prepare the library, the immunoSEQ multiplex PCR assay was applied. TCRdb took over this immuneACCESS table, retaining in-frame rearrangements with V and J assigned. Such tables are incomplete; in checked studies, under half of the missing clones stem from an unresolved V gene, and the remainder is unexplained. This sample holds 77,000 or so clones; under 80% were observed only once. The ten most abundant clones make up 25% to 30% of the sample. Material: peripheral blood. The receptors come from a woman aged 80 or older with active or convalescent COVID-19.

This chain connects TRBV5-1 to TRBJ2-3; 7 bases align to TRBD2. V dropped 4 bases and J dropped 0; count of bases not matched to a gene: 8. The germline V gene encodes CDR1 SGHRS and CDR2 YFSETQ. CDR3 length: 16 amino acids. The CDR3 DNA reads as TGCGCCAGCAGCCAAACTGGACTAGAAAGCACAGATACGCAGTATTTT. This codes for CASSQTGLESTDTQYF.

The V call is TRBV19, the J call TRBJ1-5; 10 bases align to TRBD1. Germline CDR1 and CDR2: LNHDA and SQIVND (reference sequence). This CDR3 region has 16 residues. Trimming removed 4 bases from V and 7 bases from J; junction bases left unmatched: 10. As DNA, the CDR3 is TGTGCCAGTAGTAACTCCGGGACAGGGGATTTGCAGCCCCAGCATTTT. Protein product: CASSNSGTGDLQPQHF.

This chain connects TRBV5-4 to TRBJ2-3; TRBD1 is a possible D gene (5 bases). V gave up 2 bases and J gave up 1 base, with 8 bases separating them. This CDR3 region has 14 residues. The V gene's germline CDR1 is SGHNT and CDR2 YYREEE (reference sequence). CDR3 sequence: CASSFPQGTDTQYF. CDR3 bases: TGTGCCAGCAGCTTCCCACAGGGCACAGATACGCAGTATTTT.